This T cell receptor beta chain was identified in a study of T cells in Graves' hyperthyroidism and ophthalmopathy. About the research overall: Prior to any treatment, at the point of initial diagnosis, peripheral blood was collected. Regarding the study as a whole: Researchers found most expanded thyroid clonotypes above 0.001 in blood as well.

The TCR beta CDR3 regions underwent amplification using RNA transcripts as the source. TCR CDR3 regions were first amplified by RT-PCR with HTBI primers. Each CDR3 protein is one row after TCRdb ran MiXCR on the multiplex PCR reads. The table lists more than 300,000 distinct CDR3 sequences, around 18% of them singletons. A remark on this clonotype: Its antigen is currently unknown.

A patient was excluded if there was uncontrolled infection, other autoimmune disease, pregnancy or lactation. Diagnoses were made from clinical symptoms, serum measures (thyroxine and TRAb), thyroid ultrasound and orbital computed tomography. The specimen was blood. This TCR came from a man aged 18 to 30 with Graves' ophthalmopathy.

Here the CDR3 reads CASSRDSSGGPNYNEQFF. In DNA, the CDR3 is TGTGCCAGCAGTCGGGACTCTAGCGGGGGCCCAAACTACAATGAGCAGTTCTTC. J is TRBJ2-1 and V is TRBV7-9; 10 bases are a match to TRBD2. The CDR3 loop spans 18 amino acids. Germline V gene sequence: CDR1 SEHNR, CDR2 FQNEAQ (reference sequence). The V gene end was trimmed by 6 bases and the J gene end by 3 bases; junction bases not matched to a gene: 14.